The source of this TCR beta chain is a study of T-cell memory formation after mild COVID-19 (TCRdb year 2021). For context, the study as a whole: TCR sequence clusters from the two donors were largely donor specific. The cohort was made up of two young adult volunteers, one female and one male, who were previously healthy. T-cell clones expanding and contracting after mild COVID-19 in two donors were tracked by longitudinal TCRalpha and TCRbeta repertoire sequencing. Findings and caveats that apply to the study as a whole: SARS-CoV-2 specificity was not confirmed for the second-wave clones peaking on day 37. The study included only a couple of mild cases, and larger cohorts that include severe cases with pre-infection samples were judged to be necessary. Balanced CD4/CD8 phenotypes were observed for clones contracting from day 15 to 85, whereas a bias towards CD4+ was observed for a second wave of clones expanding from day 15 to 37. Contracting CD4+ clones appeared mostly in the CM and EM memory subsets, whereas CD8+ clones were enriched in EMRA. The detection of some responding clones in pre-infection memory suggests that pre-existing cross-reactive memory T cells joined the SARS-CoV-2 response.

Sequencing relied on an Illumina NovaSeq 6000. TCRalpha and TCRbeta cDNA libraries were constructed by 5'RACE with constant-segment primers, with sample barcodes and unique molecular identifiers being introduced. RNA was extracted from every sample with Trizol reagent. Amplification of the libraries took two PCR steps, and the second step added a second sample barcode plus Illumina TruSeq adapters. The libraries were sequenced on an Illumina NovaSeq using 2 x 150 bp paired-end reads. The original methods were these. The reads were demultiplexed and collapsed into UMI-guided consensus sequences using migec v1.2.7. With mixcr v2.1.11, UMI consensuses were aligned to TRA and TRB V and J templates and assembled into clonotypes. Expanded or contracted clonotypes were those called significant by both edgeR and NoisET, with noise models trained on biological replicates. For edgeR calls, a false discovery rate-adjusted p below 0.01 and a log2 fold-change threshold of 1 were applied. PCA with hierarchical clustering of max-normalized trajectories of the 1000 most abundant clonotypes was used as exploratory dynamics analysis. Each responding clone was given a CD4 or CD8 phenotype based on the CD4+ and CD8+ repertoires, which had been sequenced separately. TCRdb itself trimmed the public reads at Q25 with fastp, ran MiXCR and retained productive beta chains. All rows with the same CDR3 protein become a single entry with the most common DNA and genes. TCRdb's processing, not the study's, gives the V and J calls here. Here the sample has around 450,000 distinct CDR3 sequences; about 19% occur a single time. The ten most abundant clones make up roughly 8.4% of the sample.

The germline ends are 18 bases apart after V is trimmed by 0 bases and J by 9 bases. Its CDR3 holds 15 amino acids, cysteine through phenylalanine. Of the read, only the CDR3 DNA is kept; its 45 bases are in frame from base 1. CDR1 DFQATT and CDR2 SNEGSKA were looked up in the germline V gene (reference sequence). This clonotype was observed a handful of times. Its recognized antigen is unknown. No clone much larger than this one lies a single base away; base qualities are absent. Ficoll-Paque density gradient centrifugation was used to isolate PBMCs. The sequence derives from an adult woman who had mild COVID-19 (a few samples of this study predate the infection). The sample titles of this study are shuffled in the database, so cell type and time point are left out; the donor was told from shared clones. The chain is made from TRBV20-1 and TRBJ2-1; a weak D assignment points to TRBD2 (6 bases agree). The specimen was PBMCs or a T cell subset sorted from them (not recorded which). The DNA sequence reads TGCAGTGCTAGAGATCGGTCCCCGGGGGTCGGTGAGCAGTTCTTC. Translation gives CSARDRSPGVGEQFF.